A selection of T cell receptor beta chains follows, all from one sample in a study of naive and memory T cell subsets. TCRdb reprocessed the UMI-ligation and nested PCR reads via MiXCR and lists one record per CDR3 protein. This table has about 90,000 distinct CDR3 sequences, over 7% appearing once. Sequenced material: central memory CD4+ T cells from blood. These receptors originate from a human donor in good health. Each CDR3 is given with its conserved first and last residue. Each record gives: CDR3 length, D gene, J gene, V gene, clone size, CDR3 protein, CDR3 DNA. The D gene is left open where the match is weak. Rows may omit the clone size; those that give it use once, few, many or a size class.

CDR3 length: 14
D gene: TRBD2
J gene: TRBJ2-4
V gene: TRBV2
clone size: many
CDR3 protein: CASSGRTGTHIQYF
CDR3 DNA: TGTGCCAGCAGCGGGAGGACTGGAACTCACATTCAGTACTTC

CDR3 length: 17
D gene: -
J gene: TRBJ2-4
V gene: TRBV28
clone size: many
CDR3 protein: CASSFPRGGLSKNIQYF
CDR3 DNA: TGTGCCAGCAGTTTCCCCAGGGGGGGCCTCAGCAAAAACATTCAGTACTTC

CDR3 length: 14
D gene: -
J gene: TRBJ2-7
V gene: TRBV7-9
clone size: few
CDR3 protein: CASSLRAGPYEQYF
CDR3 DNA: TGTGCCAGCAGCTTACGGGCGGGACCCTACGAGCAGTACTTC

CDR3 length: 11
D gene: -
J gene: TRBJ2-1
V gene: TRBV28
clone size: -
CDR3 protein: CASSPTFGQFF
CDR3 DNA: TGTGCCAGCAGCCCTACCTTCGGGCAGTTCTTC

CDR3 length: 15
D gene: TRBD2
J gene: TRBJ2-1
V gene: TRBV5-4
clone size: many
CDR3 protein: CASSLSASGGNEQFF
CDR3 DNA: TGTGCCAGCAGCTTGTCGGCTAGCGGGGGCAATGAGCAGTTCTTC

CDR3 length: 14
D gene: -
J gene: TRBJ2-1
V gene: TRBV20-1
clone size: -
CDR3 protein: CSARGWGTGNEQFF
CDR3 DNA: TGCAGTGCTAGAGGGTGGGGGACTGGGAATGAGCAGTTCTTC

CDR3 length: 15
D gene: -
J gene: TRBJ2-2
V gene: TRBV10-3
clone size: many
CDR3 protein: CAISEGGNTVGELFF
CDR3 DNA: TGTGCCATCAGTGAAGGTGGAAATACGGTCGGGGAGCTGTTTTTT

CDR3 length: 14
D gene: TRBD1
J gene: TRBJ1-1
V gene: TRBV7-8
clone size: many
CDR3 protein: CASSPDRVGTEAFF
CDR3 DNA: TGTGCCAGCAGCCCGGACAGGGTGGGCACTGAAGCTTTCTTT

CDR3 length: 15
D gene: TRBD2
J gene: TRBJ2-3
V gene: TRBV12-3/TRBV12-4
clone size: many
CDR3 protein: CASSFRGGGADTQYF
CDR3 DNA: TGTGCCAGCAGTTTTCGGGGGGGCGGGGCAGATACGCAGTATTTT

CDR3 length: 12
D gene: -
J gene: TRBJ2-1
V gene: TRBV5-1
clone size: few
CDR3 protein: CASSLTNNEQFF
CDR3 DNA: TGCGCCAGCAGCTTGACAAACAATGAGCAGTTCTTC

CDR3 length: 15
D gene: -
J gene: TRBJ1-4
V gene: TRBV20-1
clone size: many
CDR3 protein: CSAGTGPGTNEKLFF
CDR3 DNA: TGCAGTGCTGGCACAGGGCCGGGTACTAATGAAAAACTGTTTTTT

CDR3 length: 19
D gene: TRBD2
J gene: TRBJ2-3
V gene: TRBV7-3
clone size: many
CDR3 protein: CASSFFVPGLADLADTQYF
CDR3 DNA: TGTGCCAGCAGCTTCTTCGTCCCGGGACTAGCGGATTTGGCAGATACGCAGTATTTT

CDR3 length: 14
D gene: TRBD1
J gene: TRBJ1-2
V gene: TRBV7-2
clone size: many
CDR3 protein: CASSPDRGRSGYTF
CDR3 DNA: TGTGCCAGCAGCCCGGACAGGGGAAGAAGTGGCTACACCTTC

CDR3 length: 14
D gene: TRBD1
J gene: TRBJ1-2
V gene: TRBV20-1
clone size: -
CDR3 protein: CSARGDSNNYGYTF
CDR3 DNA: TGCAGTGCTAGAGGGGACAGCAACAACTATGGCTACACCTTC

CDR3 length: 13
D gene: -
J gene: TRBJ2-2
V gene: TRBV2
clone size: -
CDR3 protein: CASSRTATGELFF
CDR3 DNA: TGTGCCAGCAGTAGGACAGCCACCGGGGAGCTGTTTTTT

CDR3 length: 13
D gene: -
J gene: TRBJ2-1
V gene: TRBV7-3
clone size: many
CDR3 protein: CASSPLTGLEQFF
CDR3 DNA: TGTGCCAGCAGCCCACTAACTGGTTTGGAGCAGTTCTTC

CDR3 length: 15
D gene: TRBD1
J gene: TRBJ1-5
V gene: TRBV7-2
clone size: many
CDR3 protein: CASSLTTGGSQPQHF
CDR3 DNA: TGTGCCAGCAGCTTAACGACAGGGGGTAGTCAGCCCCAGCATTTT

CDR3 length: 13
D gene: TRBD1
J gene: TRBJ1-3
V gene: TRBV29-1
clone size: many
CDR3 protein: CSVAGQDGNTIYF
CDR3 DNA: TGCAGCGTCGCCGGACAGGATGGGAACACCATATATTTT

CDR3 length: 13
D gene: -
J gene: TRBJ1-1
V gene: TRBV6-2/TRBV6-3
clone size: few
CDR3 protein: CASRGTVNTEAFF
CDR3 DNA: TGTGCCAGCAGGGGGACGGTGAACACTGAAGCTTTCTTT

CDR3 length: 15
D gene: -
J gene: TRBJ1-6
V gene: TRBV6-1
clone size: many
CDR3 protein: CASSEGQVPDSPLHF
CDR3 DNA: TGTGCCAGCAGTGAAGGTCAGGTACCGGATTCACCCCTCCACTTT